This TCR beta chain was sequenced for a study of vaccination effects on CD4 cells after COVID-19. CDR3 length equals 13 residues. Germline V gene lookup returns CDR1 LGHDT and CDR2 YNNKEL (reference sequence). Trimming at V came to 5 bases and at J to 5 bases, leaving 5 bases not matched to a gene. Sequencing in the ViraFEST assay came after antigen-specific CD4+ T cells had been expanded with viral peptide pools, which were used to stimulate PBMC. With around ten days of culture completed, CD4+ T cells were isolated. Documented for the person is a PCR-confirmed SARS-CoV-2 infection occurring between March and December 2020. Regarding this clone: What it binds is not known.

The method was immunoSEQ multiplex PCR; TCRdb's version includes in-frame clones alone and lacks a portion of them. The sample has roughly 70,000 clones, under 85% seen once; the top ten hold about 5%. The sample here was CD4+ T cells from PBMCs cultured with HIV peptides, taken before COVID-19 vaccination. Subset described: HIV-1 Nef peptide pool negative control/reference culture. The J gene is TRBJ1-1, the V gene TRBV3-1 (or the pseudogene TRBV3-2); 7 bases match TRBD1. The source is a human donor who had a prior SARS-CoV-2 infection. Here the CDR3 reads CASSRTGITEAFF. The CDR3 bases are TGTGCCAGCAGCAGGACAGGTATAACTGAAGCTTTCTTT.